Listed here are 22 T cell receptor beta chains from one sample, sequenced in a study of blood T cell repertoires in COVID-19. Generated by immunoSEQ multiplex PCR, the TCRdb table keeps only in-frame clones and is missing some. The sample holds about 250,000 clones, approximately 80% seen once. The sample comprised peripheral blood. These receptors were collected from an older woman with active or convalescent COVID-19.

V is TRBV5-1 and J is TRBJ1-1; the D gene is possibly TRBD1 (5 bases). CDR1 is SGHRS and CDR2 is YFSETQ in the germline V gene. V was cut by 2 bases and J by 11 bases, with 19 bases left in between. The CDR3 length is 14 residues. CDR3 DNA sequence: TGCGCCAGCAGCTTCGACACAGAAACAGGAACGGCTTTCTTT. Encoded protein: CASSFDTETGTAFF.

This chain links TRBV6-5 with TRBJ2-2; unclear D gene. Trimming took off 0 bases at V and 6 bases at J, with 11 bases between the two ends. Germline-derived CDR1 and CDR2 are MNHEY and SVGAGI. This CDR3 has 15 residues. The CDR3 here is CASSYSGENAGELFF. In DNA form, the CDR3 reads TGTGCCAGCAGTTACTCTGGAGAGAATGCCGGGGAGCTGTTTTTT.

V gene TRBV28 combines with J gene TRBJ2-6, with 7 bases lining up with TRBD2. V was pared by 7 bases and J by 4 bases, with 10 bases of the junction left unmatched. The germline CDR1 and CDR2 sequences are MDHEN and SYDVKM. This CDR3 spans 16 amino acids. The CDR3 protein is CASTTRGEWGANVLTF. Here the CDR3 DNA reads TGTGCCAGCACCACCCGGGGGGAGTGGGGGGCCAACGTCCTGACTTTC.

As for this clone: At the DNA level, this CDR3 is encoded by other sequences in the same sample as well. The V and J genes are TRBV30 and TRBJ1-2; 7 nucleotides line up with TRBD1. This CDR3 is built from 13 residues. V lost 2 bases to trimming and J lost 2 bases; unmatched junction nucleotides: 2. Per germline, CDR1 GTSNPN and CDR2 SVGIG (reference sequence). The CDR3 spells CAWSLQGNYGYTF. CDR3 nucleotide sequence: TGTGCCTGGAGTCTACAGGGGAACTATGGCTACACCTTC.

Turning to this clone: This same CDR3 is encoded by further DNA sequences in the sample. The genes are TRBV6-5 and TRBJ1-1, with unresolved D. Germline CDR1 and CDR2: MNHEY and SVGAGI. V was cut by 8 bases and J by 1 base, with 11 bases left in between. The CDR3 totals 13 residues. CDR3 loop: CASRSRENTEAFF. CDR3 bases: TGTGCCAGCCGTTCACGGGAGAACACTGAAGCTTTCTTT.

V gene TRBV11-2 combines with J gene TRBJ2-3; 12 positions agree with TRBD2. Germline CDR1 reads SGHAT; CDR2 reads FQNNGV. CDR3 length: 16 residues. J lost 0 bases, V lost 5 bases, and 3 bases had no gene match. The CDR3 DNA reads TGTGCCAGCAGCATACTAGCGGGGGGTAGCACAGATACGCAGTATTTT. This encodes CASSILAGGSTDTQYF.

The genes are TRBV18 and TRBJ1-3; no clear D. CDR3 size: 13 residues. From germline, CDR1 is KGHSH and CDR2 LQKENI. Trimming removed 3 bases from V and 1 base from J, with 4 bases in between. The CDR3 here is CASSPPSGNTIYF. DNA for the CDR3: TGTGCCAGCTCACCCCCTTCTGGAAACACCATATATTTT.

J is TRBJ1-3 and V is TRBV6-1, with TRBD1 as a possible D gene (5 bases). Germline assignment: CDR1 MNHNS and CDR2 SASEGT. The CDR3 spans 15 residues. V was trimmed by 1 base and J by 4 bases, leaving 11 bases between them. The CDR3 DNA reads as TGTGCCAGCAGTGAAGGACAGCCGGCAGGAAACACCATATATTTT. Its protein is CASSEGQPAGNTIYF.

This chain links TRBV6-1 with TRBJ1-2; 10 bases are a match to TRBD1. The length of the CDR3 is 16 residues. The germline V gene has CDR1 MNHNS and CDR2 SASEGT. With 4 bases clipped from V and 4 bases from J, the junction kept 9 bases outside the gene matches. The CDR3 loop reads CASSVLGGTGVYGYTF. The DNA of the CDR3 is TGTGCCAGCAGTGTCCTGGGGGGGACAGGGGTCTATGGCTACACCTTC.

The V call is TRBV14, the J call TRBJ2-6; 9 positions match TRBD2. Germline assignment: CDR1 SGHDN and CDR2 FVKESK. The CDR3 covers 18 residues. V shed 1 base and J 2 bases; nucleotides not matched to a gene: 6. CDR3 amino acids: CASSQVAGGVPGANVLTF. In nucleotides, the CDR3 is TGTGCCAGCAGCCAAGTTGCGGGGGGGGTCCCTGGGGCCAACGTCCTGACTTTC.

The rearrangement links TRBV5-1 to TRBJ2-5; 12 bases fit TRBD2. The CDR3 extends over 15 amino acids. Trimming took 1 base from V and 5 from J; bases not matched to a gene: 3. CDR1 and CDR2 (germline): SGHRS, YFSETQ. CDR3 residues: CASSLLAGGPETQYF. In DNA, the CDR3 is TGCGCCAGCAGCTTGCTAGCGGGGGGGCCCGAGACCCAGTACTTC.

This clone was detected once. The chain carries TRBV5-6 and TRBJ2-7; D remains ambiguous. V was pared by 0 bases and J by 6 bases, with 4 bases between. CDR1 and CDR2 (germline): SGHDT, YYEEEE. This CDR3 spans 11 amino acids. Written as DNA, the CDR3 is TGTGCCAGCAGCTTGGTCGTCGAGCAGTACTTC. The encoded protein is CASSLVVEQYF.

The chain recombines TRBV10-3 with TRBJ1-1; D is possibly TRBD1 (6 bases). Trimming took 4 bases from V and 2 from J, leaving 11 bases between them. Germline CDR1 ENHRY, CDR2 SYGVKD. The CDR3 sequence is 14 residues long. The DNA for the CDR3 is TGTGCCATCAGTGGGACAGCCGATAACACTGAAGCTTTCTTT. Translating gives CAISGTADNTEAFF.

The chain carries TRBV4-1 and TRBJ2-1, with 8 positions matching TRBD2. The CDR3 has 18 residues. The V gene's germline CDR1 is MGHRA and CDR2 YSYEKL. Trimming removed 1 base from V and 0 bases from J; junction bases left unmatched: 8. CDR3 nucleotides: TGCGCCAGCAGCCAAGTTGGTAGCGGGATCATCTCCTACAATGAGCAGTTCTTC. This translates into CASSQVGSGIISYNEQFF.

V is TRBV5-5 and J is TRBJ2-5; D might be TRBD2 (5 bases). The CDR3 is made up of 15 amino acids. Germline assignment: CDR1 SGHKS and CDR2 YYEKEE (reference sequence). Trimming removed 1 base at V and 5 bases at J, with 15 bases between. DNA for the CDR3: TGTGCCAGCAGCTTGATCGGTAGCGCGAGCGAGACCCAGTACTTC. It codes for CASSLIGSASETQYF.

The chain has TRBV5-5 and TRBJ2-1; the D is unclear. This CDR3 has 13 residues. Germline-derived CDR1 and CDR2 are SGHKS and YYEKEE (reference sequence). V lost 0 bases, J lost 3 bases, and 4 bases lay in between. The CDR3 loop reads CASSLGSYNEQFF. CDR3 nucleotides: TGTGCCAGCAGCTTGGGGAGCTACAATGAGCAGTTCTTC.

CDR3 region: CASSQGLAYNEQFF. CDR3 DNA sequence: TGCGCCAGCAGCCAGGGACTAGCTTACAATGAGCAGTTCTTC. V gene TRBV5-1 combines with J gene TRBJ2-1; TRBD2 agrees at 9 bases. Trimming cost V 4 bases and J 4 bases; bases outside gene matches: 3. The CDR3 covers 14 residues. CDR1 and CDR2 from the germline V gene are SGHRS and YFSETQ.

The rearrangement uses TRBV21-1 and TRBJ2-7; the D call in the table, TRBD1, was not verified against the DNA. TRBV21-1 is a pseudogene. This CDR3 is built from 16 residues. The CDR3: CASSNIGPQGSYEQYV. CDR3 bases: TGTGCCAGCAGCAACATCGGGCCCCAGGGGTCCTACGAGCAGTACGTC.

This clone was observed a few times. CDR3 coding DNA: TGTGCCAGCAGCCCAGGACTTACAGCTAACTATGGCTACACCTTC. It specifies CASSPGLTANYGYTF. The chain links TRBV9 to TRBJ1-2, with D unclear. The germline V gene has CDR1 SGDLS and CDR2 YYNGEE. The CDR3 totals 15 residues. V dropped 4 bases and J dropped 0 bases, with 13 bases sitting between them.

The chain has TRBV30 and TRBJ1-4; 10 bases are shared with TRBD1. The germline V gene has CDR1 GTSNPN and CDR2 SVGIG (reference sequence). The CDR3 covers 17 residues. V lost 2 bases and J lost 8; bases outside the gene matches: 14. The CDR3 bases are TGTGCCTGGAGTCAACCTACGACAGGGGGCGCGGGGGAAAAACTGTTTTTT. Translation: CAWSQPTTGGAGEKLFF.

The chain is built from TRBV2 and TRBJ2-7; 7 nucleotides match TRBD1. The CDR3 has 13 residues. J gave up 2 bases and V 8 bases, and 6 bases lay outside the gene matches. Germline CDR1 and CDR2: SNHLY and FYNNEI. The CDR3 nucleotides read TGTGCCAGCCAGGACAGGATTCCCTACGAGCAGTACTTC. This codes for CASQDRIPYEQYF.

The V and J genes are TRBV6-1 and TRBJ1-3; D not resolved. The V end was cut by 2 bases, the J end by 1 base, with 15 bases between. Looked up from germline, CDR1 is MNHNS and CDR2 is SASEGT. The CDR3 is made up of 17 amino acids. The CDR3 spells CASSEMLVRRSGNTIYF. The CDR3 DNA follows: TGTGCCAGCAGTGAAATGTTGGTCCGGCGGTCTGGAAACACCATATATTTT.